This TCR beta chain emerged from a study of cytomegalovirus exposure and HLA in healthy donors. General study findings and limits: TRBV6-2, TRBV6-3 and some other V segments were excluded as indistinguishable. A link between a missense DCLRE1C variant and TCR beta V- and J-gene trimming emerged from a later analysis.

Points on this clone: Its cognate antigen is unknown.

The PCR ran on 60 Vbeta and 13 Jbeta primers. Produced via immunoSEQ multiplex PCR; TCRdb's table is partial and in-frame only. The sample consists of roughly 180,000 clones, 70% to 80% of them appearing once. Nominally healthy donors provided the samples, though records likely missed some immune exposures. There are 16 residues in the CDR3. Germline lookup yields CDR1 SGHTA and CDR2 FQGNSA. V gave up 2 bases and J gave up 0 bases, with 11 bases separating them. Specimen: PBMCs. The sequence was obtained from a male donor in good health and CMV-seronegative. The chain recombines TRBV7-2 with TRBJ1-5; D may be TRBD1 (5 bases). CDR3 loop: CASSLNSQGSNQPQHF. CDR3 DNA: TGTGCCAGCAGCTTAAACAGCCAGGGTAGCAATCAGCCCCAGCATTTT.